Each of the 14 T cell receptor beta chains below was sequenced from the same sample in a study of blood T cell repertoires in COVID-19. TCRdb's copy holds only in-frame clones and misses some; the assay was immunoSEQ multiplex PCR. The repertoire has around 86,000 clones, under 85% of them found once; the top ten carry roughly 12%. The sequenced sample consisted of peripheral blood. These TCRs come from a human donor in a cohort sampled during active COVID-19.

This chain uses TRBV19 with TRBJ2-1; 11 bases are shared with TRBD2. CDR1 and CDR2 (germline): LNHDA, SQIVND (reference sequence). The CDR3 runs to 14 residues. V was clipped by 6 bases and J by 4 bases; unmatched bases: 2. The DNA of the CDR3 is TGTGCCAGTAGGTGGACTAGCGGGTACAATGAGCAGTTCTTC. Protein sequence: CASRWTSGYNEQFF.

The rearrangement joins TRBV29-1 to TRBJ2-3; a weak D match, TRBD2 (7 bases). Germline CDR1 SQVTM, CDR2 ANQGSEA. Trimming removed 6 bases at V and 1 base at J, with 14 bases between. CDR3 length: 14 residues. This CDR3 is CSVGAREGTDTQYF. The CDR3 DNA sequence: TGCAGCGTGGGGGCCCGGGAGGGCACAGATACGCAGTATTTT.

The V gene is TRBV7-2, the J gene TRBJ1-2; 9 nucleotides agree with TRBD1. Looked up from germline, CDR1 is SGHTA and CDR2 is FQGNSA. The ends lost 4 bases at V and 8 bases at J; junction bases unmatched: 5. This CDR3 comprises 13 residues. DNA of the CDR3: TGTGCCAGCAGCTCCGGACAGGGGAGAGGCTACACCTTC. As protein: CASSSGQGRGYTF.

The chain uses TRBV20-1 and TRBJ2-1; 8 bases map to TRBD2. The V and J ends lost 3 bases and 2 bases, in that order; junction bases with no gene match: 6. The CDR3 loop spans 15 amino acids. Germline V gene data show CDR1 as DFQATT and CDR2 as SNEGSKA (reference sequence). Here the CDR3 DNA reads TGCAGTGCTAGTTTCGAAGCGGGGGCCTACAATGAGCAGTTCTTC. Translating it yields CSASFEAGAYNEQFF.

The sample holds one count of this clone. The V gene is TRBV7-2, the J gene TRBJ2-1; 15 bases map to TRBD2. This CDR3 has 16 residues. With V trimmed by 3 bases and J by 12 bases, 9 bases remained unmatched. In germline, CDR1 is SGHTA, CDR2 FQGNSA. This chain's CDR3 is CASSLGGLAGGQGQFF. The DNA for the CDR3 is TGTGCCAGCAGCTTGGGGGGACTAGCGGGAGGACAAGGGCAGTTCTTC.

This clone was seen only once. CDR3 protein: CASSVDRASGRDTQYF. The CDR3 region has the DNA TGTGCCAGCAGCGTAGACAGGGCTAGCGGTAGAGATACGCAGTATTTT. The J gene is TRBJ2-3, the V gene TRBV9; perhaps TRBD2 as D (7 bases). The CDR3 length is 16 residues. V dropped 0 bases and J dropped 5 bases, with 16 bases sitting between them. Germline CDR1 is SGDLS and CDR2 is YYNGEE. The full variable domain, its missing parts supplied by reference TRBV9 and TRBJ2-3, is DSGVTQTPKHLITATGQRVTLRCSPRSGDLSVYWYQQSLDQGLQFLIQYYNGEERAKGNILERFSAQQFPDLHSELNLSSLELGDSALYFCASSVDRASGRDTQYFGPGTRLTVL.

A word on this clone: This specimen includes other DNA sequences encoding the same CDR3. The chain has TRBV2 and TRBJ2-3; unclear D gene. Germline V CDR1 and CDR2: SNHLY, FYNNEI. The CDR3 has 12 residues. V gave up 6 bases and J gave up 3 bases, with 7 bases separating them. The CDR3 region is CASRAPTDTQYF. The CDR3 region has the DNA TGTGCCAGCAGAGCACCTACAGATACGCAGTATTTT.

This clone was seen only once. The chain couples TRBV5-6 to TRBJ1-1; D is possibly TRBD1 (5 bases). V lost 2 bases and J 3 bases, leaving 14 bases between the germline ends. The CDR3 sequence is 15 residues long. The germline V gene encodes CDR1 SGHDT and CDR2 YYEEEE. CDR3 loop: CASSFVTLGDTEAFF. CDR3 DNA sequence: TGTGCCAGCAGCTTTGTGACTTTAGGGGACACTGAAGCTTTCTTT.

The gene calls are TRBV18 and TRBJ1-1, with 7 bases identical to TRBD1. The CDR3 runs to 16 residues. The germline V gene has CDR1 KGHSH and CDR2 LQKENI. Trimming cost V 5 bases and J 0 bases; bases outside gene matches: 9. CDR3 nucleotide sequence: TGTGCCAGCTCAGAACAACCCGGGACAGTGAACACTGAAGCTTTCTTT. Translation gives CASSEQPGTVNTEAFF.

The chain's CDR3 is CASSVERDMINEQFF. The CDR3 DNA reads TGTGCCAGCAGCGTAGAACGGGATATGATCAATGAGCAGTTCTTC. The chain is built from TRBV9 and TRBJ2-1; D is possibly TRBD2 (5 bases). The germline V gene has CDR1 SGDLS and CDR2 YYNGEE. The CDR3 is 15 amino acids. V was shortened by 0 bases and J by 6 bases, with 13 bases between the two germline ends.

The rearrangement links TRBV7-2 to TRBJ1-1; no definite D call. Trimming took 2 bases from V and 0 from J, leaving 7 bases between them. The CDR3 runs 14 residues. Germline CDR1 and CDR2: SGHTA and FQGNSA. In DNA, the CDR3 is TGTGCCAGCAGCTTACGGGGTCTGAACACTGAAGCTTTCTTT. Its translation: CASSLRGLNTEAFF.

V and J are TRBV7-8 and TRBJ2-7; possibly TRBD1 for D (5 bases). The length of the CDR3 is 13 residues. Germline V lookup: CDR1 SGHVS, CDR2 FQNEAQ. Trimming stripped 3 bases from V and 10 bases from J, with 16 bases between. DNA for the CDR3: TGTGCCAGCAGCTTGGCCTCAGGGTCGGATCAGTACTTC. Translated, it gives CASSLASGSDQYF.

V is TRBV6-5 and J is TRBJ1-1; TRBD1 aligns across 7 bases. Germline V CDR1 and CDR2: MNHEY, SVGAGI. This CDR3 has 13 residues. Trimming cost V 6 bases and J 5 bases; bases outside gene matches: 6. This chain's CDR3 is CASSRTGGTEAFF. The CDR3 DNA follows: TGTGCCAGCAGCCGGACAGGTGGAACTGAAGCTTTCTTT.

The chain employs TRBV27 and TRBJ2-5; 8 bases line up with TRBD1. This CDR3 has 14 residues. With V trimmed by 6 bases and J by 6 bases, 9 bases remained unmatched. Germline CDR1 and CDR2: MNHEY and SMNVEV (reference sequence). The CDR3 coding sequence is TGTGCCAGCAGCCCTAAACAGGGGGATCAGACCCAGTACTTC. Amino acid sequence: CASSPKQGDQTQYF.